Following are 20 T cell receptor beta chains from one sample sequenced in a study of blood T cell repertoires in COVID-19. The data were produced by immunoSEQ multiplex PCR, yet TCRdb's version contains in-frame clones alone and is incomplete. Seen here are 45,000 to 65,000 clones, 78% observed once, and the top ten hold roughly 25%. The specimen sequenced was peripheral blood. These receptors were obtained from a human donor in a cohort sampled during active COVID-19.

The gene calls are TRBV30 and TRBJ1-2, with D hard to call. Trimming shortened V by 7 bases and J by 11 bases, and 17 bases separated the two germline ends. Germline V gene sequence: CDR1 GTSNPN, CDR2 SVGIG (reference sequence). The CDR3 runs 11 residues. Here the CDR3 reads CAFEVSYDYTF. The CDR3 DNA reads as TGTGCCTTTGAAGTTAGCTACGATTACACCTTC.

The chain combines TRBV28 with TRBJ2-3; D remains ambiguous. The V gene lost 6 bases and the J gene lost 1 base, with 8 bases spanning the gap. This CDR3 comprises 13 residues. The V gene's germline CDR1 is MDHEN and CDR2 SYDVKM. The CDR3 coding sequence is TGTGCCAGCAGGCCGGGTGGCACAGATACGCAGTATTTT. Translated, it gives CASRPGGTDTQYF.

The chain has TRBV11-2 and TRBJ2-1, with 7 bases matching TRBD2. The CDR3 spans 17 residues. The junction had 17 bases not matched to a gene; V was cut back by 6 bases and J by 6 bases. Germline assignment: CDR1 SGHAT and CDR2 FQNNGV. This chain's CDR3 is CASRKGPTGGRLNEQFF. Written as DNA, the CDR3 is TGTGCCAGCAGAAAGGGTCCCACGGGCGGGAGACTCAATGAGCAGTTCTTC.

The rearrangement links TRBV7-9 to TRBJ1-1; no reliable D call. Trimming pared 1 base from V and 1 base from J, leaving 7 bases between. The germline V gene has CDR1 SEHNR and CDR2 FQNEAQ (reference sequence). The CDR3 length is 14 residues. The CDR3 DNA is TGTGCCAGCAGCTTAGAACACCGGAACACTGAAGCTTTCTTT. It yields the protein CASSLEHRNTEAFF. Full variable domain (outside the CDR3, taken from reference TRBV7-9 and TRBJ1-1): DTGVSQNPRHKITKRGQNVTFRCDPISEHNRLYWYRQTLGQGPEFLTYFQNEAQLEKSRLLSDRFSAERPKGSFSTLEIQRTEQGDSAMYLCASSLEHRNTEAFFGQGTRLTVV.

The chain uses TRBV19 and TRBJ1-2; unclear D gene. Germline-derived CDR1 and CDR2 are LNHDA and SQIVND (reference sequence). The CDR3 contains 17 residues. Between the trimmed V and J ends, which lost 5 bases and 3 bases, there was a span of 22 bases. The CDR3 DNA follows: TGTGCCAGTAGTCTGCAAGGAGGGATAGAGGGCTACTATGGCTACACCTTC. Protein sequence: CASSLQGGIEGYYGYTF.

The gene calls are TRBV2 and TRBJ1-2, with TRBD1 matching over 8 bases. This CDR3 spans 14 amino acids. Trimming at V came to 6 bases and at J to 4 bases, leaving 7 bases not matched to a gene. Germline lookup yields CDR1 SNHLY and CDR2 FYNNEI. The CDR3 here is CASRGTGVLYGYTF. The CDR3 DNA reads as TGTGCCAGCAGGGGGACAGGCGTCCTCTATGGCTACACCTTC.

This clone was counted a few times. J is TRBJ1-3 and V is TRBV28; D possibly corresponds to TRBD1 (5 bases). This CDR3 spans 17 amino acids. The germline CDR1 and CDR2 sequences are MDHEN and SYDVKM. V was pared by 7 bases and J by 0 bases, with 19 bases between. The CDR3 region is CASTGGPGQPSGNTIYF. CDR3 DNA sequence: TGTGCCAGCACGGGGGGACCCGGGCAGCCCTCTGGAAACACCATATATTTT.

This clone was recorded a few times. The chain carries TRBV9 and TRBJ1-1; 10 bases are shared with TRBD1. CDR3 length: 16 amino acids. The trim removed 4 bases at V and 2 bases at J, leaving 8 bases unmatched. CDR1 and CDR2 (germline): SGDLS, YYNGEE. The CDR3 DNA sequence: TGTGCCAGCAGCCCTCCGGGACAGGGGAAAAACACTGAAGCTTTCTTT. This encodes CASSPPGQGKNTEAFF.

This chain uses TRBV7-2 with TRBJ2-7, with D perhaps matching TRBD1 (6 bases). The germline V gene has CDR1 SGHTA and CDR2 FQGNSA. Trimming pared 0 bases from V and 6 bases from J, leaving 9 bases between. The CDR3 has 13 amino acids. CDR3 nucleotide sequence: TGTGCCAGCAGCTTAGCGAGGACAGCCGAGCAGTACTTC. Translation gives CASSLARTAEQYF.

CDR3 in amino acids: CAWARDRGSGAFF. The CDR3 bases are TGTGCCTGGGCGCGGGACAGGGGTTCGGGAGCTTTCTTT. The gene calls are TRBV30 and TRBJ1-1; 10 bases align to TRBD1. The length of the CDR3 is 13 residues. V lost 5 bases, J lost 10 bases, and 10 bases stayed unmatched. Germline CDR1 is GTSNPN and CDR2 is SVGIG (reference sequence). The entire variable domain, with the rest obtained from reference TRBV30 and TRBJ1-1, is as follows: SQTIHQWPATLVQPVGSPLSLECTVEGTSNPNLYWYRQAAGRGLQLLFYSVGIGQISSEVPQNLSASRPQDRQFILSSKKLLLSDSGFYLCAWARDRGSGAFFGQGTRLTVV.

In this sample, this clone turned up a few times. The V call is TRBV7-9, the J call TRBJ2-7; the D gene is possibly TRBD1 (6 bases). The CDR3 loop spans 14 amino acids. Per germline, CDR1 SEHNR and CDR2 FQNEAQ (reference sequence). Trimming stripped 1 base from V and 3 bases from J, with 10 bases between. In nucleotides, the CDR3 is TGTGCCAGCAGCTTAGACAGGGTCGGCTACGAGCAGTACTTC. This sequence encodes CASSLDRVGYEQYF.

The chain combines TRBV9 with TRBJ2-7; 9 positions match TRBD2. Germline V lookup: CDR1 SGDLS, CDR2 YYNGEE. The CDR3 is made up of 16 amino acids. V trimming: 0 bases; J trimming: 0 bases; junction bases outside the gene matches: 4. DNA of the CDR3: TGTGCCAGCAGCGTAGGAGCTAGCGGGGACTCCTACGAGCAGTACTTC. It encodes CASSVGASGDSYEQYF.

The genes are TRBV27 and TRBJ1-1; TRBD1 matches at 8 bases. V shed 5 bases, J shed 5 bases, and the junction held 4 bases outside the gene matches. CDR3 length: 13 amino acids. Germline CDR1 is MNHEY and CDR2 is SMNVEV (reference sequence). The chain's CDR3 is CASSDRGRTEAFF. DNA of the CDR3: TGTGCCAGCAGTGACAGGGGTAGGACTGAAGCTTTCTTT.

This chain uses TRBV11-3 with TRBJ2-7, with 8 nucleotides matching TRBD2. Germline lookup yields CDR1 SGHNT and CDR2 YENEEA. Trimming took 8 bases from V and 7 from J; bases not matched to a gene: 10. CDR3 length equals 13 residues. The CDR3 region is CASGRGGQGEQYF. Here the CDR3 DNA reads TGTGCCAGCGGTCGGGGGGGGCAGGGAGAGCAGTACTTC.

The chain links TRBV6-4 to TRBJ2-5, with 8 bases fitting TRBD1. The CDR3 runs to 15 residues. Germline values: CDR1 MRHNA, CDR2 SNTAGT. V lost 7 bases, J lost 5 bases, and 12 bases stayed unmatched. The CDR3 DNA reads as TGTGCCAGCAATAGCGCAGGGGGCCCGTGGGAGACCCAGTACTTC. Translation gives CASNSAGGPWETQYF.

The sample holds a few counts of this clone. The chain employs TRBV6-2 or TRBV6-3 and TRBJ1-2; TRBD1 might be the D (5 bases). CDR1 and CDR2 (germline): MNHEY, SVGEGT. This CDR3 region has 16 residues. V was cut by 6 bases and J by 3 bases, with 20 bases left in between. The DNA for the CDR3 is TGTGCCAGCAGCGACAGCGGGTCCAGATCGTACTATGGCTACACCTTC. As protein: CASSDSGSRSYYGYTF.

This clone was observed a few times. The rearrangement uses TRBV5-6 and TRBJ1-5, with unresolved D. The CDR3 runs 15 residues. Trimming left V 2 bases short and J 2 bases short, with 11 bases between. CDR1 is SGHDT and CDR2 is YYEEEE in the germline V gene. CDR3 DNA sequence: TGTGCCAGCAGCTTACGGGGTAGGGGCAATCAGCCCCAGCATTTT. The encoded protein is CASSLRGRGNQPQHF. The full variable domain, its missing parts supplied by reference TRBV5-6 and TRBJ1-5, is DAGVTQSPTHLIKTRGQQVTLRCSPKSGHDTVSWYQQALGQGPQFIFQYYEEEERQRGNFPDRFSGHQFPNYSSELNVNALLLGDSALYLCASSLRGRGNQPQHFGDGTRLSIL.

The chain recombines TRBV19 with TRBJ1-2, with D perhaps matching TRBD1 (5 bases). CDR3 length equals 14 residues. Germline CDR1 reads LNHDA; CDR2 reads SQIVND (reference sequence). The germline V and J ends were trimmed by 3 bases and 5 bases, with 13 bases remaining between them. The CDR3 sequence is CASSIRQGRYGYTF. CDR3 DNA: TGTGCCAGTAGTATTCGGCAGGGAAGATATGGCTACACCTTC.

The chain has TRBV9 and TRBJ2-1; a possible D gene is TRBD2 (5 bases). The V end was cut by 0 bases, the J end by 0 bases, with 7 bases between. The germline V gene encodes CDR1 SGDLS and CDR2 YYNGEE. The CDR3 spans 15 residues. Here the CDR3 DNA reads TGTGCCAGCAGCGTAGCAGCGGCCTCCTACAATGAGCAGTTCTTC. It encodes CASSVAAASYNEQFF.

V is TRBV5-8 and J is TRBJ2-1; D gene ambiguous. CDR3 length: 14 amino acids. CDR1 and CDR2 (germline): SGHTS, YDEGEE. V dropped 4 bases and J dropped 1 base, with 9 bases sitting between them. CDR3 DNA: TGTGCCAGCAGCCCCTTTAGTTCCTACAATGAGCAGTTCTTC. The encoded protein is CASSPFSSYNEQFF.